This entry features one T cell receptor (beta chain) sequence. Data came from immunoSEQ multiplex PCR; TCRdb stores just in-frame clones and leaves some out. Seen here are about 50,000 clones, roughly 93% observed once, and the top ten hold about 11%. The ends were cut back, 0 bases at V and 0 bases at J, with 7 bases in the middle. Germline CDR1 is SGDLS and CDR2 is YYNGEE. The CDR3 spans 15 residues. The V call is TRBV9, the J call TRBJ1-3; D is uncertain. Input material: PBMCs. The receptor's source is a man between 35 and 55 years old with rheumatoid arthritis. The CDR3 here is CASSVDGHSGNTIYF. In nucleotides, the CDR3 is TGTGCCAGCAGCGTAGACGGCCACTCTGGAAACACCATATATTTT.